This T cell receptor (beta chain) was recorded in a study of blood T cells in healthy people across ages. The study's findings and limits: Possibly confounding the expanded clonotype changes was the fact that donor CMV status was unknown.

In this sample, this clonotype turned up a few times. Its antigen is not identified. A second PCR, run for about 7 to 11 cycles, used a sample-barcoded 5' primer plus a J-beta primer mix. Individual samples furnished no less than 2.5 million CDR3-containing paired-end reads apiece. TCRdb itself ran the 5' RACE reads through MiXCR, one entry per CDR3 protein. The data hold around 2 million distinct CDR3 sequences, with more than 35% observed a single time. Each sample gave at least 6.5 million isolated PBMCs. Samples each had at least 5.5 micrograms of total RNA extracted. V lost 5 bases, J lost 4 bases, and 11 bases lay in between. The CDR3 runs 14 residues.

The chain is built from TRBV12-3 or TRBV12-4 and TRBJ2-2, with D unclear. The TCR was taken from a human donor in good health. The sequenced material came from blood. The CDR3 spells CASSPTRSTGELFF. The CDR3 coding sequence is TGTGCCAGCAGTCCGACACGATCCACCGGGGAGCTGTTTTTT.